The 13 T cell receptor beta chains presented below share a single source sample, sequenced in a study of T-cell reconstitution after alpha-beta-depleted transplantation in children. During its preparation, the TCRbeta library received unique molecular identifiers. TCRdb redid the calling of the PCR reads with MiXCR, one entry per CDR3 protein. Here the sample spans about 540,000 distinct CDR3 sequences, 15% to 20% being singletons. Sequenced here: PBMCs from the stem cell graft donor, sampled from the stem cell graft. The receptors were gathered from a human donor who donated a stem cell graft to a child with acute lymphoblastic leukemia.

As regards this clonotype: An end of the junction does not agree with germline; a read error may underlie this. This chain's CDR3 is CTSSSAYEQYF. CDR3 DNA: TGCACCAGCAGCTCGGCCTACGAGCAGTACTTC. The chain is built from TRBV5-1 and TRBJ2-7, with D unclear. Germline V CDR1 and CDR2: SGHRS, YFSETQ. CDR3 size: 11 residues.

This clonotype was observed a handful of times. V usage is TRBV19 and J usage is TRBJ2-2; a weak D match, TRBD2 (5 bases). Trimming left V 1 base short and J 3 bases short, with 9 bases between. Germline assignment: CDR1 LNHDA and CDR2 SQIVND (reference sequence). The CDR3 is 15 residues long. The CDR3 DNA is TGTGCCAGTAGTATAGGAGGGATTCACACCGGGGAGCTGTTTTTT. Translated: CASSIGGIHTGELFF.

This clonotype was observed a few times. The V call is TRBV5-1, the J call TRBJ2-7; possibly TRBD2 for D (6 bases). V lost 4 bases and J lost 0, with 8 bases in between. This CDR3 is 13 amino acids long. Germline values: CDR1 SGHRS, CDR2 YFSETQ. CDR3: CASSVDYSYEQYF. The DNA of the CDR3 is TGCGCCAGCAGCGTGGACTACTCCTACGAGCAGTACTTC.

V and J are TRBV27 and TRBJ2-7, with D tentatively TRBD1 (5 bases). Trimming took off 7 bases at V and 1 base at J, with 11 bases between the two ends. This CDR3 has 13 residues. Germline V gene data show CDR1 as MNHEY and CDR2 as SMNVEV (reference sequence). This CDR3 is CASTWQGSYEQYF. For the CDR3, the DNA is TGTGCCAGCACCTGGCAGGGTTCCTACGAGCAGTACTTC.

This clonotype was seen a handful of times. The gene calls are TRBV21-1 and TRBJ2-1. TRBV21-1 is annotated as a pseudogene. This CDR3 has 17 residues. The chain's CDR3 is CASGSAVAYYAYNEQFF. Here the CDR3 DNA reads TGTGCCAGCGGCTCCGCGGTGGCGTACTATGCCTACAATGAGCAGTTCTTC.

In its sample, this clonotype was seen a few times. This chain uses TRBV29-1 with TRBJ2-3; 9 bases fit TRBD2. Germline CDR1 reads SQVTM; CDR2 reads ANQGSEA. The trim removed 5 bases at V and 5 bases at J, leaving 8 bases unmatched. The CDR3 is 14 residues long. The CDR3 region is CSVIVAGVLDTQYF. The CDR3 DNA sequence: TGCAGCGTTATTGTAGCGGGAGTTCTAGATACGCAGTATTTT.

This clonotype was counted between two and nine times. The chain links TRBV27 to TRBJ1-2; D remains unclear. Germline CDR1 and CDR2: MNHEY and SMNVEV (reference sequence). There are 16 residues in the CDR3. V shed 6 bases and J shed 7 bases, with 24 bases lying between them. The CDR3 DNA follows: TGTGCCAGCAGGCATAAAGGGAGAGGGCGGCCTGGTGGCTACACCTTC. Protein product: CASRHKGRGRPGGYTF.

The rearrangement joins TRBV5-1 to TRBJ2-5, with D perhaps matching TRBD1 (7 bases). The CDR3 length is 16 residues. Trimming took 7 bases from V and 4 from J, leaving 23 bases between them. CDR1 is SGHRS and CDR2 is YFSETQ in the germline V gene. Here the CDR3 DNA reads TGCGCCAGCGAGCGAGGAAGTGCAGGGGGGCGAGAGACCCAGTACTTC. Translated: CASERGSAGGRETQYF.

This chain uses TRBV12-3 or TRBV12-4 with TRBJ2-5; 7 bases are a match to TRBD2. This CDR3 is built from 16 residues. The ends lost 4 bases at V and 1 base at J; junction bases unmatched: 9. The DNA of the CDR3 is TGTGCCAGCAGTTGGGGGGGGTCAGAGTCCCAAGAGACCCAGTACTTC. This codes for CASSWGGSESQETQYF.

This clonotype was picked up a small number of times. The rearrangement joins TRBV5-1 to TRBJ1-2; D unclear. This CDR3 has 12 amino acids. V shed 4 bases and J shed 8 bases, with 12 bases lying between them. The germline V gene has CDR1 SGHRS and CDR2 YFSETQ. CDR3 DNA sequence: TGCGCCAGCAGCCCCCATGACGGGGGCTACACCTTC. The encoded protein is CASSPHDGGYTF.

In this sample, this clonotype turned up a few times. The chain links TRBV6-1 to TRBJ2-1, with 10 positions matching TRBD2. From germline, CDR1 is MNHNS and CDR2 SASEGT. CDR3 length: 17 residues. J was trimmed by 5 bases and V by 7 bases; bases with no gene match: 14. The CDR3 region has the DNA TGTGCCAGCACGGCAACCCCGGGGCTAGCGGGGGACAATGAGCAGTTCTTC. This sequence encodes CASTATPGLAGDNEQFF.

The J gene is TRBJ1-2, the V gene TRBV7-9, with 7 bases lining up with TRBD1. The J segment lost 7 bases and the V segment lost 4 bases, leaving 9 bases of the junction unmatched. This CDR3 is built from 14 residues. Germline V gene lookup returns CDR1 SEHNR and CDR2 FQNEAQ (reference sequence). This chain's CDR3 is CASSSSQGPIGYTF. The CDR3 nucleotides are TGTGCCAGCAGCTCCTCACAGGGGCCCATTGGCTACACCTTC.

In this sample, this clonotype turned up a few times. The rearrangement joins TRBV2 to TRBJ2-4, with D possibly TRBD2 on 6 matching bases. Deletions cut 1 base from V and 7 bases from J, with 14 bases between. The germline gives CDR1 SNHLY, CDR2 FYNNEI. The CDR3 spans 15 residues. CDR3 sequence: CASSEVIGSGNIQYF. DNA of the CDR3: TGTGCCAGCAGTGAAGTTATCGGGAGCGGCAACATTCAGTACTTC.